This T cell receptor beta chain comes out of a study of a mutant IDH1 vaccine in newly diagnosed glioma. Indicated time point: week 5, during vaccination. A 20-mer mutant IDH1 peptide at 300 ug was injected subcutaneously with topical imiquimod. Measured with immunoSEQ multiplex PCR; TCRdb has only the in-frame clones, and not every one. The repertoire has some 51,000 clones, 78% of them found once; the top ten carry under 2%. Remarks on this clone: What it binds is unknown.

The sequences come from PBMCs, collected from a glioma patient whose treatment included an IDH1 peptide vaccine. This TCR came from a woman aged 40 to 50 with glioma.

CDR3: CASSEGDRVQPQHF. CDR3 sequence (DNA): TGTGCCAGCAGTGAGGGAGACAGGGTACAGCCCCAGCATTTT. The rearrangement links TRBV2 to TRBJ1-5; 7 nucleotides agree with TRBD1. V was clipped by 3 bases and J by 7 bases; unmatched bases: 6. The germline V gene has CDR1 SNHLY and CDR2 FYNNEI. The length of the CDR3 is 14 residues.